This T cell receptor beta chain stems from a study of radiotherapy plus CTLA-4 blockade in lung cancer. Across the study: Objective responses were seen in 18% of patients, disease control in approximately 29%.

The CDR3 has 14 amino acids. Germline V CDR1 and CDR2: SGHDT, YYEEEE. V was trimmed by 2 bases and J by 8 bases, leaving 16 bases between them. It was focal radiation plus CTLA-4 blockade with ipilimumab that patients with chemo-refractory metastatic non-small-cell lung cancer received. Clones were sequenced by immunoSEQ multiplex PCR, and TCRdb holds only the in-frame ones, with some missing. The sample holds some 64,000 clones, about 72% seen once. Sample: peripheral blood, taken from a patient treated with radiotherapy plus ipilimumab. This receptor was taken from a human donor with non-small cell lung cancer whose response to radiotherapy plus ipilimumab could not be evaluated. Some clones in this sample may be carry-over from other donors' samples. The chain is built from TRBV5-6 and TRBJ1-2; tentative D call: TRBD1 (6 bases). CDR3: CASSLPTGRWGYTF. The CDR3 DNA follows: TGTGCCAGCAGCTTACCTACAGGGAGATGGGGCTACACCTTC.